A single TCR beta chain is shown here with its context. This entry comes from a study of blood T cell repertoires in COVID-19. Participants came from roughly 24 US areas, aged roughly 18 to 100 years. Allocation to cohorts depended on clinical history reported by the participants. Under the authors' procedure: Amplification with reference gene primers provided the estimates of nucleated cell counts. The repertoire was sequenced with immunoSEQ multiplex PCR; TCRdb's copy has only in-frame clones and lacks some. V, J and clone size derive from that table, while D and trimming were established from the DNA sequence. The top ten hold 17% of the sample, which has 150,000 to 200,000 clones, about 78% seen once. The V end was cut by 4 bases, the J end by 2 bases, with 14 bases between. Germline V gene sequence: CDR1 LNHDA, CDR2 SQIVND (reference sequence). The CDR3 totals 15 residues.

Sequencing was performed on PBMCs or T cells enriched from blood (not recorded which). The genes are TRBV19 and TRBJ1-2; tentatively, D is TRBD1 (5 bases). The receptor was isolated from a woman between 45 and 65 years old who had recovered from COVID-19. This CDR3 is CASSTATGRNYGYTF. CDR3 nucleotides: TGTGCCAGTAGTACTGCTACAGGAAGAAACTATGGCTACACCTTC.